This T cell receptor (beta chain) stems from a study of CXCR3-negative and CXCR3-positive naive CD8 T cells. The study's findings and limits: Naive subsets were similarly diverse, while memory CD8+ repertoires were much less diverse. CXCR3-positive naive cells had more hydrophobic TRB CDR3s than CXCR3-negative naive cells.

Regarding this clonotype: Its antigen remains unknown.

cDNA libraries for TRB were generated by 5' RACE incorporating UMI labels. TCRdb reprocessed the 5' RACE reads and reports one entry per CDR3 protein, with no DNA. The sample has about 150,000 distinct CDR3 sequences. Every individual CD8+ T cell subset underwent sorting in triplicate at 270,000 or so cells apiece. A CD45RO-CCR7+CD27+CD95- phenotype identified naive CD8+ T cells. The sequencing sample was made of naive CXCR3+ CD8+ T cells from blood. Subset denoted: CD45RO-CCR7+CD27+CD95- naive CD8+ T cells expressing CXCR3 (TNR3+). This clonotype was sampled from a human donor in good health. Some clones in this sample may be carry-over from other donors' samples.

The CDR3 reads CASQSTTWDRRYGYTF. The chain recombines TRBV13 with TRBJ1-2; lacking DNA, the TRBD1 call made by TCRdb goes unchecked. Germline values: CDR1 PRHDT, CDR2 FYEKMQ (reference sequence). The CDR3 consists of 16 residues. Together with reference TRBV13 and TRBJ1-2, the CDR3 gives the full variable domain: AAGVIQSPRHLIKEKRETATLKCYPIPRHDTVYWYQQGPGQDPQFLISFYEKMQSDKGSIPDRFSAQQFSDYHSELNMSSLELGDSALYFCASQSTTWDRRYGYTFGSGTRLTVV.